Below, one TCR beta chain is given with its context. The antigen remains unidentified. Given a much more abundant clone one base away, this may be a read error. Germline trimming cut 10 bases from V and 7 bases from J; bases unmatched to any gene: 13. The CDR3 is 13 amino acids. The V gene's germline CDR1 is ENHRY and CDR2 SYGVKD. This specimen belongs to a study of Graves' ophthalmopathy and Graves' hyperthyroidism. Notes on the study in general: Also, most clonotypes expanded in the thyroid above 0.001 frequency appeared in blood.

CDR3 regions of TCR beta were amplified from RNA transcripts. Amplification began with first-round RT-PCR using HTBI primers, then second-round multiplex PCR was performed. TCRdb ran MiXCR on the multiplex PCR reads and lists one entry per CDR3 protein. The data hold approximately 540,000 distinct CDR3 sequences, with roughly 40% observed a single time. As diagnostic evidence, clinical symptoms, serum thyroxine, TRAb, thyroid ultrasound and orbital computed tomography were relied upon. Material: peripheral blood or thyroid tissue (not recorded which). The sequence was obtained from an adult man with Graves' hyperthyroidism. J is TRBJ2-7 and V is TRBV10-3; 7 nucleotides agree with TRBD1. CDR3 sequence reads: CATWDSHSVEQYF. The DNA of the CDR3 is TGTGCCACCTGGGACAGCCACTCCGTTGAGCAGTACTTC.